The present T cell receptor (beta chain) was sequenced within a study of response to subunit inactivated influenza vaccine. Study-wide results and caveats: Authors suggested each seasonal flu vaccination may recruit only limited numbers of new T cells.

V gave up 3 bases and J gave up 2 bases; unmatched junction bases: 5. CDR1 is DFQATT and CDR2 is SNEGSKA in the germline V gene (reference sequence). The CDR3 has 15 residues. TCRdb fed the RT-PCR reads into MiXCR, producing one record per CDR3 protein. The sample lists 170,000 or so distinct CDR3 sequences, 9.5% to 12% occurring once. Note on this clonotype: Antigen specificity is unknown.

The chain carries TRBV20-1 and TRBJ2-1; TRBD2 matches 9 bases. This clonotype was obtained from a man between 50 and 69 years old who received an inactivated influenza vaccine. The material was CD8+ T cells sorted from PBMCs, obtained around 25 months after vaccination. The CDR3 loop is CSARKREDPYNEQFF. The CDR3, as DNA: TGCAGTGCTAGGAAGCGGGAGGATCCCTACAATGAGCAGTTCTTC.